The clone carrying this T cell receptor beta chain was observed a single time. This entry belongs to a study of T cell responses to AZD1222 COVID-19 vaccine. CDR1 and CDR2 (germline): SGHKS, YYEKEE (reference sequence). V shed 0 bases and J shed 11 bases, with 11 bases lying between them. The CDR3 is made up of 13 amino acids. Clones were read by immunoSEQ multiplex PCR, and TCRdb kept only the in-frame ones, dropping some. Counted here are 170,000 or so clones, 88% occurring once; the ten biggest clones make up around a tenth. The TCR originated in an adult who received the AZD1222 COVID-19 vaccine. J is TRBJ2-2 and V is TRBV5-5, with no clear D. The source was peripheral blood, collected 28 days after the second AZD1222 dose. In nucleotides, the CDR3 is TGTGCCAGCAGCTTGGACCCGGTCGGAGAGCTGTTTTTT. Translating it yields CASSLDPVGELFF.